This T cell receptor (beta chain) originates from a study of neurological immune-mediated disorders. Study-level information: Secondary progressive cases numbered 3 among the approximately 34 multiple sclerosis patients, while the other 31 were relapsing-remitting.

With respect to this clonotype: Antigen unknown.

The study's findings and limits: Multiple sclerosis patients had less TCR clonal expansion than even healthy controls, unlike HTLV-1-associated myelopathy.

V lost 0 bases and J lost 5, with 10 bases in between. The CDR3 loop spans 14 amino acids. CDR1 and CDR2 from the germline V gene are LNHDA and SQIVND (reference sequence). The unsorted libraries originated from 2 million PBMCs that had been stored at -80 C. Synthesis of cDNA used 5'RACE (with 10-nucleotide random UMIs). Each CDR3 protein is one row after TCRdb ran MiXCR on the 5' RACE reads. Among around 69,000 distinct CDR3 sequences listed, 3% to 4% were seen once. The chain recombines TRBV19 with TRBJ1-2; unclear D gene. The receptor was derived from a man in his forties or fifties with multiple sclerosis. Specimen: PBMCs. The CDR3 is CASSIDPAAYGYTF. The CDR3 DNA reads as TGTGCCAGTAGTATAGATCCGGCAGCTTATGGCTACACCTTC.